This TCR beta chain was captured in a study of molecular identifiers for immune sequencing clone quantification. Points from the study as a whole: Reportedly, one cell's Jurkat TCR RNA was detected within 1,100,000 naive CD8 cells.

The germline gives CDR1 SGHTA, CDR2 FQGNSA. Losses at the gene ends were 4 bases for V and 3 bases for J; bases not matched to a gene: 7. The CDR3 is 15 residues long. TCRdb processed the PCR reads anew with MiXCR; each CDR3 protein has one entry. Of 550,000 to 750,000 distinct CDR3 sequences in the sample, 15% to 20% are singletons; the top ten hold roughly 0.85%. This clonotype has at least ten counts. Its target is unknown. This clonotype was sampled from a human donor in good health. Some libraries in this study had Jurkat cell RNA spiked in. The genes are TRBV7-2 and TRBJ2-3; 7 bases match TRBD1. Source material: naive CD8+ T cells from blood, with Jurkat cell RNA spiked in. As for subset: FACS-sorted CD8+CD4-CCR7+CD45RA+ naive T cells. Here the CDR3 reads CASSSGTAGTDTQYF. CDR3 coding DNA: TGTGCCAGCAGCTCTGGGACAGCAGGTACAGATACGCAGTATTTT.